These 24 T cell receptor beta chains were sequenced from one sample in a study of shared clonotypes between healthy human individuals. Data came from immunoSEQ multiplex PCR; TCRdb stores just in-frame clones and leaves some out. This sample has about 2.3 million clones, with just under 95% found just once. Sequencing used naive CD4+ T cells from PBMCs. Subset specified: CD45RA+ positively selected. These receptors came from a man younger than 30 in good health. Some clones in this sample may be carry-over from other donors' samples.

Only one count was recorded for this clone. CDR3 DNA sequence: TGTGCCAGCAGTTTACCCCAGGAAACTGAAGCTTTCTTT. This codes for CASSLPQETEAFF. The chain has TRBV28 and TRBJ1-1; the D is unclear. V was clipped by 2 bases and J by 5 bases, with 9 bases between them. Germline V gene data show CDR1 as MDHEN and CDR2 as SYDVKM. This CDR3 has 13 amino acids. The full variable domain, in which reference TRBV28 and TRBJ1-1 provide the parts outside the CDR3, is DVKVTQSSRYLVKRTGEKVFLECVQDMDHENMFWYRQDPGLGLRLIYFSYDVKMKEKGDIPEGYSVSREKKERFSLILESASTNQTSMYLCASSLPQETEAFFGQGTRLTVV.

This clone has just one count. CDR3 sequence (DNA): TGTGCCAGCAGTTTAGTAGGGGCGGAACGGGATCAGCCCCAGCATTTT. It specifies CASSLVGAERDQPQHF. The chain combines TRBV27 with TRBJ1-5; perhaps TRBD1 as D (5 bases). Trimming cost V 2 bases and J 5 bases, with 16 bases left between them. Per germline, CDR1 MNHEY and CDR2 SMNVEV (reference sequence). The CDR3 is 16 residues long.

V usage is TRBV6-6 and J usage is TRBJ2-2; unclear D gene. Germline V gene sequence: CDR1 MNHNY, CDR2 SVGAGI (reference sequence). Between the trimmed V and J ends, which lost 2 bases and 6 bases, there was a span of 16 bases. This CDR3 has 16 amino acids. The CDR3 protein is CASSYGSDPFSGELFF. In DNA, the CDR3 is TGTGCCAGCAGTTACGGATCAGACCCCTTTTCCGGGGAGCTGTTTTTT.

The chain carries TRBV4-1 and TRBJ2-1; D not resolved. Trimming shortened V by 3 bases and J by 8 bases, and 14 bases separated the two germline ends. Germline V gene data show CDR1 as MGHRA and CDR2 as YSYEKL. This CDR3 comprises 14 residues. In DNA, the CDR3 is TGCGCCAGCAGCCACTTTGGAACCTCTGATGAGCAGTTCTTC. It is translated as CASSHFGTSDEQFF.

The chain carries TRBV5-1 and TRBJ1-4; D remains unclear. Germline-derived CDR1 and CDR2 are SGHRS and YFSETQ. CDR3 length: 19 amino acids. Trimming left V 6 bases short and J 2 bases short, with 26 bases between. The CDR3 here is CASTKASAVGLDTNEKLFF. In DNA, the CDR3 is TGCGCCAGCACCAAAGCGTCGGCGGTCGGCCTTGATACTAATGAAAAACTGTTTTTT.

Concerning this clone itself: The sample contains more than one DNA sequence encoding this CDR3. The J gene is TRBJ2-1, the V gene TRBV28; no clear D. The V gene lost 4 bases and the J gene lost 6 bases, with 7 bases spanning the gap. Germline V lookup: CDR1 MDHEN, CDR2 SYDVKM. This CDR3 spans 12 amino acids. The CDR3 protein is CASSYLGNEQFF. Written as DNA, the CDR3 is TGTGCCAGCAGTTACCTCGGCAATGAGCAGTTCTTC. The full variable domain, rest sourced from reference TRBV28 and TRBJ2-1, is DVKVTQSSRYLVKRTGEKVFLECVQDMDHENMFWYRQDPGLGLRLIYFSYDVKMKEKGDIPEGYSVSREKKERFSLILESASTNQTSMYLCASSYLGNEQFFGPGTRLTVL.

The genes are TRBV6-5 and TRBJ2-5; 11 bases match TRBD1. Germline V CDR1 and CDR2: MNHEY, SVGAGI. The V and J ends lost 5 bases and 5 bases, in that order; junction bases with no gene match: 7. The CDR3 has 15 amino acids. The CDR3 protein is CASSPGTGGLETQYF. In DNA, the CDR3 is TGTGCCAGCAGTCCCGGGACAGGGGGTTTGGAGACCCAGTACTTC.

The chain has TRBV18 and TRBJ2-7; 8 bases line up with TRBD1. The CDR3 is 15 amino acids. Germline V gene sequence: CDR1 KGHSH, CDR2 LQKENI. V gave up 3 bases and J gave up 1 base; unmatched junction bases: 5. In DNA, the CDR3 is TGTGCCAGCTCACCCGACAGGGGCCTTTCCTACGAGCAGTACTTC. This gives the protein CASSPDRGLSYEQYF.

The chain couples TRBV27 to TRBJ1-1; D is unclear. CDR1 is MNHEY and CDR2 is SMNVEV in the germline V gene (reference sequence). The CDR3 spans 15 residues. Trimming stripped 3 bases from V and 5 bases from J, with 16 bases between. CDR3 sequence (DNA): TGTGCCAGCAGTTTTGGGAGGCGGCCTGGGACTGAAGCTTTCTTT. Translating gives CASSFGRRPGTEAFF.

The chain couples TRBV7-6 to TRBJ2-3; 11 bases align to TRBD2. The CDR3 sequence is 18 residues long. Germline-derived CDR1 and CDR2 are SGHVS and FNYEAQ. J was trimmed by 0 bases and V by 3 bases; bases with no gene match: 8. The CDR3 coding sequence is TGTGCCAGCAGCTTCCACCCTCGGACTAGCGGGAGCACAGATACGCAGTATTTT. Translated: CASSFHPRTSGSTDTQYF.

The V call is TRBV18, the J call TRBJ2-3, with a possible D match to TRBD1 (5 bases). This CDR3 has 15 amino acids. From germline, CDR1 is KGHSH and CDR2 LQKENI. V was clipped by 3 bases and J by 5 bases, with 15 bases between them. The CDR3 bases are TGTGCCAGCTCACCTCGACAGCGTACTATAGATACGCAGTATTTT. Translating gives CASSPRQRTIDTQYF. The variable domain in full, completed from reference TRBV18 and TRBJ2-3, reads NAGVMQNPRHLVRRRGQEARLRCSPMKGHSHVYWYRQLPEEGLKFMVYLQKENIIDESGMPKERFSAEFPKEGPSILRIQQVVRGDSAAYFCASSPRQRTIDTQYFGPGTRLTVL.

The chain recombines TRBV11-2 with TRBJ2-3; tentative D call: TRBD1 (6 bases). In germline, CDR1 is SGHAT, CDR2 FQNNGV. The CDR3 spans 15 residues. The V gene lost 6 bases and the J gene lost 3 bases, with 16 bases spanning the gap. DNA of the CDR3: TGTGCCAGCAGGAGGCAGGGGACGTCAACAGATACGCAGTATTTT. Translating gives CASRRQGTSTDTQYF.

This chain connects TRBV10-2 to TRBJ2-3; 7 bases match TRBD2. V lost 5 bases and J lost 4; bases outside the gene matches: 6. Germline CDR1 and CDR2: WSHSY and SAAADI. CDR3 length: 14 amino acids. In DNA form, the CDR3 reads TGCGCCAGCAGTAGCGGCGGGAGCTCAGATACGCAGTATTTT. The encoded protein is CASSSGGSSDTQYF.

This clone was counted between two and nine times. This chain links TRBV30 with TRBJ1-1; D not resolved. Trimming removed 1 base at V and 4 bases at J, with 16 bases between. This CDR3 contains 15 residues. The germline V gene encodes CDR1 GTSNPN and CDR2 SVGIG (reference sequence). The CDR3 DNA sequence: TGTGCCTGGAGTGACGGGTCTCCCTGGGGCACTGAAGCTTTCTTT. It specifies CAWSDGSPWGTEAFF.

The CDR3 DNA reads TGTGCCAGCAGCCCCACTCGAGGACGGCGGGAGCCGAGCACAGATACGCAGTATTTT. Translation gives CASSPTRGRREPSTDTQYF. The rearrangement links TRBV12-1 to TRBJ2-3; TRBD2, the table's D call, lacks a check against the DNA. TRBV12-1 is a listed pseudogene. CDR3 length: 19 amino acids.

This chain uses TRBV27 with TRBJ1-4; tentative D call: TRBD1 (5 bases). The CDR3 contains 14 residues. Germline V gene lookup returns CDR1 MNHEY and CDR2 SMNVEV (reference sequence). Trimming left V 9 bases short and J 13 bases short, with 24 bases between. CDR3 in amino acids: CASRATSLFGGLFF. CDR3 sequence (DNA): TGTGCCAGTCGGGCCACGTCGTTGTTCGGGGGACTGTTTTTT.

The gene calls are TRBV7-3 and TRBJ2-2; 7 bases are shared with TRBD1. Germline loops: CDR1 SGHTA, CDR2 FQGTGA. J gave up 0 bases and V 2 bases, and 6 bases lay outside the gene matches. This CDR3 is 17 amino acids long. CDR3 sequence: CASSLSDRASNTGELFF. CDR3 nucleotides: TGTGCCAGCAGCTTATCAGACAGGGCTTCGAACACCGGGGAGCTGTTTTTT.

Note on this clone: Other DNA sequences of this sample code for an identical CDR3. This rearrangement joins TRBV5-1 to TRBJ1-5; D is unresolved. This CDR3 is 15 amino acids long. V was trimmed by 0 bases and J by 0 bases, leaving 7 bases between them. Germline loops: CDR1 SGHRS, CDR2 YFSETQ. CDR3 nucleotides: TGCGCCAGCAGCTTGGAGGGAATTAGCAATCAGCCCCAGCATTTT. This gives the protein CASSLEGISNQPQHF.

This chain joins TRBV7-3 and TRBJ2-1; 9 bases are a match to TRBD2. Germline V gene sequence: CDR1 SGHTA, CDR2 FQGTGA. J gave up 6 bases and V 5 bases, and 17 bases lay outside the gene matches. The CDR3 runs to 18 residues. The CDR3 DNA is TGTGCCAGCAGCCCCATGGCGGGAGGGCCCCCCCCAGTCAATGAGCAGTTCTTC. Protein product: CASSPMAGGPPPVNEQFF.

The chain links TRBV28 to TRBJ2-7; TRBD2 matches 8 bases. Germline assignment: CDR1 MDHEN and CDR2 SYDVKM. This CDR3 comprises 16 residues. Trimming took 4 bases from V and 0 from J; bases not matched to a gene: 8. DNA of the CDR3: TGTGCCAGCAGTTCCCCCGGGACTAGGGCCTCCTACGAGCAGTACTTC. Translation gives CASSSPGTRASYEQYF.

The CDR3, as DNA: TGCGCCAGCAGCTTGGCCCCTAGCGGGGGTAGCACAGATACGCAGTATTTT. This encodes CASSLAPSGGSTDTQYF. This chain uses TRBV5-1 with TRBJ2-3, with 10 bases lining up with TRBD2. Looked up from germline, CDR1 is SGHRS and CDR2 is YFSETQ. The CDR3 covers 17 residues. Germline trimming cut 0 bases from V and 0 bases from J; bases unmatched to any gene: 4.

The chain links TRBV5-1 to TRBJ2-2; no firm D call. Germline CDR1 reads SGHRS; CDR2 reads YFSETQ. CDR3 length: 14 residues. V was trimmed by 0 bases and J by 6 bases, leaving 9 bases between them. The CDR3 region has the DNA TGCGCCAGCAGCTTGGAGGGTACCGCCGGGGAGCTGTTTTTT. Translating it yields CASSLEGTAGELFF.

CDR3 sequence reads: CASSLTGQPVGSGANVLTF. The CDR3 DNA is TGTGCCAGCAGCTTGACCGGACAGCCAGTCGGGTCTGGGGCCAACGTCCTGACTTTC. The chain combines TRBV7-3 with TRBJ2-6, with D possibly being TRBD1 (6 bases). CDR3 length: 19 residues. Deletions cut 3 bases from V and 1 base from J, with 19 bases between. Germline CDR1 and CDR2: SGHTA and FQGTGA. The full variable domain, rest sourced from reference TRBV7-3 and TRBJ2-6, is GAGVSQTPSNKVTEKGKYVELRCDPISGHTALYWYRQSLGQGPEFLIYFQGTGAADDSGLPNDRFFAVRPEGSVSTLKIQRTERGDSAVYLCASSLTGQPVGSGANVLTFGAGSRLTVL.

The rearrangement joins TRBV28 to TRBJ2-7, with 10 bases that match TRBD2. CDR1 and CDR2 from the germline V gene are MDHEN and SYDVKM. V trimming: 2 bases; J trimming: 1 base; junction bases outside the gene matches: 5. The CDR3 loop spans 16 amino acids. Here the CDR3 DNA reads TGTGCCAGCAGTTTACTAGCGGGGGAAAATTCCTACGAGCAGTACTTC. This encodes CASSLLAGENSYEQYF.